The 27 T cell receptor beta chains presented below share a single source sample, sequenced in a study of CD8 T cells in Susac syndrome. The RNA input was roughly 0.45 to 1 ug, and it was reverse transcribed with random hexamers. TCRdb redid the calling of the immunoSEQ multiplex PCR reads with MiXCR, one entry per CDR3 protein. The data hold 100,000 to 150,000 distinct CDR3 sequences, with around 96% observed a single time. Sequenced: CD8+ T cells from PBMCs. The receptors were gathered from a human donor with Susac syndrome.

This chain connects TRBV6-4 to TRBJ2-1; TRBD1 matches at 11 bases. The CDR3 is made up of 14 amino acids. Trimming cost V 2 bases and J 6 bases; bases outside gene matches: 0. CDR1 and CDR2 from the germline V gene are MRHNA and SNTAGT. The CDR3 nucleotides are TGTGCCAGCAGTGACGGGACAGGGGGCAATGAGCAGTTCTTC. Its translation: CASSDGTGGNEQFF.

The chain links TRBV12-3 or TRBV12-4 to TRBJ2-2, with D possibly matching TRBD1 (5 bases). Trimming took off 7 bases at V and 1 base at J, with 10 bases between the two ends. CDR3 length: 14 amino acids. The CDR3: CASTHRLNTGELFF. The CDR3 region has the DNA TGTGCCAGCACCCACAGGTTGAACACCGGGGAGCTGTTTTTT.

V and J are TRBV12-3 or TRBV12-4 and TRBJ2-4, with a tentative D call TRBD1 (7 bases). The CDR3 has 19 residues. V gave up 2 bases and J gave up 1 base, with 21 bases separating them. The CDR3 DNA reads TGTGCCAGCAGTTTAACCTTCGACAGGGAGGAGGAGGCCAAAAACATTCAGTACTTC. This gives the protein CASSLTFDREEEAKNIQYF.

The rearrangement links TRBV12-3 or TRBV12-4 to TRBJ1-1; a weak D match, TRBD1 (5 bases). This CDR3 has 13 amino acids. Deletions cut 1 base from V and 8 bases from J, with 11 bases between. This chain's CDR3 is CASSLVGGSEAFF. The CDR3 bases are TGTGCCAGCAGTTTAGTGGGGGGTTCGGAAGCTTTCTTT.

V gene TRBV25-1 combines with J gene TRBJ2-7; D not resolved. The CDR3 runs 13 residues. Trimming removed 2 bases at V and 7 bases at J, with 12 bases between. Germline-derived CDR1 and CDR2 are MGHDK and SYGVNS. The CDR3, as DNA: TGTGCCAGCAGTGAACCACCCACTGGGGAGCAGTACTTC. Residues: CASSEPPTGEQYF.

V usage is TRBV6-4 and J usage is TRBJ2-1; D is possibly TRBD2 (5 bases). V was clipped by 2 bases and J by 6 bases, with 14 bases between them. The CDR3 runs to 15 residues. Germline V gives CDR1 MRHNA, CDR2 SNTAGT. CDR3 amino acids: CASSDEGGRSNEQFF. In DNA form, the CDR3 reads TGTGCCAGCAGTGACGAGGGCGGACGGTCCAATGAGCAGTTCTTC.

The chain couples TRBV27 to TRBJ1-4; weak D call: TRBD1 (5 bases). Trimming shortened V by 2 bases and J by 8 bases, and 15 bases separated the two germline ends. This CDR3 region has 15 residues. Germline V CDR1 and CDR2: MNHEY, SMNVEV (reference sequence). Here the CDR3 reads CASSLAQGAMEKLFF. The CDR3 DNA is TGTGCCAGCAGTTTAGCCCAGGGAGCGATGGAAAAACTGTTTTTT.

This chain links TRBV12-5 with TRBJ2-1; D is unclear. Germline V gives CDR1 LGHNT, CDR2 FRNRAP. The germline V and J ends were trimmed by 5 bases and 8 bases, with 7 bases remaining between them. The CDR3 contains 11 residues. The CDR3 spells CASGPMDEQFF. CDR3 coding DNA: TGTGCTAGTGGTCCGATGGATGAGCAGTTCTTC.

This chain joins TRBV21-1 and TRBJ2-7; TRBD2, the table's D call, lacks a check against the DNA. TRBV21-1 is shown as a pseudogene. This CDR3 contains 18 residues. The CDR3 DNA sequence: TGTGCCAGCAGCTCTAAGGGACTAGCGGGACTGTCTACCTACGAGCAGTACTTC. As protein: CASSSKGLAGLSTYEQYF.

The sample holds one count of this clonotype. V gene TRBV9 combines with J gene TRBJ1-1, with D hard to call. This CDR3 has 13 residues. V shed 1 base and J shed 6 bases, with 10 bases lying between them. Germline V lookup: CDR1 SGDLS, CDR2 YYNGEE. CDR3 region: CASSVSPTAEAFF. DNA for the CDR3: TGTGCCAGCAGCGTATCCCCAACCGCTGAAGCTTTCTTT.

The chain links TRBV4-3 to TRBJ1-2; D remains ambiguous. In germline, CDR1 is LGHNA, CDR2 YSLEER. V was shortened by 0 bases and J by 4 bases, with 12 bases between the two germline ends. The CDR3 extends over 15 amino acids. This CDR3 reads CASSQDLADTYGYTF. CDR3 nucleotides: TGCGCCAGCAGCCAAGATTTGGCGGATACCTATGGCTACACCTTC.

This chain uses TRBV6-5 with TRBJ2-7, with D unclear. From germline, CDR1 is MNHEY and CDR2 SVGAGI. This CDR3 has 14 amino acids. V lost 4 bases to trimming and J lost 0 bases, with 10 bases between them. In DNA form, the CDR3 reads TGTGCCAGCAGTTCCGATTCTGCCTCCTACGAGCAGTACTTC. This gives the protein CASSSDSASYEQYF.

The V gene is TRBV15, the J gene TRBJ2-2, with D possibly being TRBD1 (5 bases). V was trimmed by 8 bases and J by 1 base, leaving 17 bases between them. This CDR3 contains 16 residues. In germline, CDR1 is LNHNV, CDR2 YYDKDF (reference sequence). CDR3 loop: CATCVFCTGNTGELFF. CDR3 nucleotide sequence: TGTGCCACCTGCGTTTTTTGTACAGGGAACACCGGGGAGCTGTTTTTT. Full variable domain (rest looked up from reference TRBV15 and TRBJ2-2): DAMVIQNPRYQVTQFGKPVTLSCSQTLNHNVMYWYQQKSSQAPKLLFHYYDKDFNNEADTPDNFQSRRPNTSFCFLDIRSPGLGDTAMYLCATCVFCTGNTGELFFGEGSRLTVL.

J is TRBJ2-7 and V is TRBV15; D is uncertain. This CDR3 has 12 amino acids. Trimming shortened V by 3 bases and J by 4 bases, and 7 bases separated the two germline ends. Germline V CDR1 and CDR2: LNHNV, YYDKDF (reference sequence). The CDR3 nucleotides are TGTGCCACCAGCAGTGACGGATACGAGCAGTACTTC. It specifies CATSSDGYEQYF.

This clonotype was observed a single time. The chain links TRBV4-2 to TRBJ1-4, with 9 bases fitting TRBD1. The V gene's germline CDR1 is LGHNA and CDR2 YNFKEQ. The CDR3 spans 16 residues. V dropped 0 bases and J dropped 7; count of bases not matched to a gene: 6. CDR3 sequence (DNA): TGTGCCAGCAGCCAAGATCCGACAGGGGGTCCTGAAAAACTGTTTTTT. Its protein is CASSQDPTGGPEKLFF.

The chain recombines TRBV3-1 with TRBJ2-7; TRBD1 is a possible D gene (6 bases). CDR3 length equals 12 residues. Per germline, CDR1 LGHDT and CDR2 YNNKEL (reference sequence). V was cut by 5 bases and J by 5 bases, with 10 bases left in between. CDR3 in amino acids: CASSNTGNEQYF. In DNA form, the CDR3 reads TGTGCCAGCAGCAACACAGGGAACGAGCAGTACTTC.

The chain combines TRBV11-1 with TRBJ2-3; 12 bases are a match to TRBD2. The CDR3 has 17 amino acids. The V gene's germline CDR1 is SGHAT and CDR2 FQDESV (reference sequence). V dropped 5 bases and J dropped 2; count of bases not matched to a gene: 8. CDR3 in DNA: TGTGCCAGCAGCGGAACTAGCGGGGGGACCAACACAGATACGCAGTATTTT. Encoded protein: CASSGTSGGTNTDTQYF.

The V and J genes are TRBV9 and TRBJ2-3; possible D gene TRBD2, 6 bases. CDR3 length: 16 residues. Looked up from germline, CDR1 is SGDLS and CDR2 is YYNGEE. Trimming pared 0 bases from V and 2 bases from J, leaving 13 bases between. CDR3 region: CASSVEVGGPTDTQYF. CDR3 coding DNA: TGTGCCAGCAGCGTAGAGGTCGGGGGACCCACAGATACGCAGTATTTT.

V gene TRBV12-3 or TRBV12-4 combines with J gene TRBJ2-7; 12 bases match TRBD2. V lost 6 bases to trimming and J lost 5 bases; unmatched junction nucleotides: 11. CDR3 length equals 16 residues. CDR3 nucleotides: TGTGCCAGCAGCCCCGGGCCTAGCGGGAGGGCCAACGAGCAGTACTTC. The encoded protein is CASSPGPSGRANEQYF.

The chain couples TRBV19 to TRBJ1-1; 8 bases are shared with TRBD1. Germline loops: CDR1 LNHDA, CDR2 SQIVND (reference sequence). After removal of 8 bases from V and 8 bases from J, the junction contained 7 bases not matched to a gene. The CDR3 runs to 12 residues. CDR3 loop: CASSARDREAFF. The CDR3 DNA follows: TGTGCCAGTTCAGCCCGGGACAGGGAAGCTTTCTTT.

The V call is TRBV12-3 or TRBV12-4, the J call TRBJ1-5; tentatively, D is TRBD1 (6 bases). The CDR3 loop spans 15 amino acids. Trimming took 1 base from V and 7 from J, leaving 14 bases between them. The CDR3 DNA sequence: TGTGCCAGCAGTTTAGGGCAGGGGAGTCACCAGCCCCAGCATTTT. This gives the protein CASSLGQGSHQPQHF.

The V gene is TRBV20-1, the J gene TRBJ2-7; possible D gene TRBD1, 5 bases. The CDR3 has 13 residues. CDR1 and CDR2 (germline): DFQATT, SNEGSKA (reference sequence). The V gene lost 7 bases and the J gene lost 3 bases, with 16 bases spanning the gap. CDR3 loop: CSVPGPTNYEQYF. CDR3 DNA: TGCAGTGTCCCAGGGCCGACGAACTACGAGCAGTACTTC.

The chain uses TRBV12-3 or TRBV12-4 and TRBJ2-2; D is possibly TRBD2 (6 bases). The CDR3 is 14 residues long. Trimming pared 4 bases from V and 8 bases from J, leaving 14 bases between. Written as DNA, the CDR3 is TGTGCCAGCAGTTGGGACTGGAGGGATGGGGAGCTGTTTTTT. As protein: CASSWDWRDGELFF.

There are a few counts of this clonotype. This sequence joins TRBV5-1 and TRBJ2-7; D is perhaps TRBD1 (6 bases). V lost 3 bases, J lost 0 bases, and 10 bases lay in between. The CDR3 length is 14 residues. Germline values: CDR1 SGHRS, CDR2 YFSETQ. The CDR3: CASSSMDSSYEQYF. The CDR3 region has the DNA TGCGCCAGCAGCTCTATGGACAGCTCCTACGAGCAGTACTTC.

This clonotype is a singleton in its sample. The chain uses TRBV15 and TRBJ2-3; 11 positions agree with TRBD2. J was trimmed by 10 bases and V by 3 bases; bases with no gene match: 9. The CDR3 totals 15 residues. Germline CDR1 is LNHNV and CDR2 is YYDKDF (reference sequence). Here the CDR3 reads CATSRGSGGDLSQYF. The CDR3 nucleotides are TGTGCCACCAGCAGGGGTAGCGGGGGGGATCTTTCGCAGTATTTT.

The chain has TRBV20-1 and TRBJ1-5; no clear D. Trimming removed 0 bases at V and 0 bases at J, with 6 bases between. The CDR3 spans 14 residues. Looked up from germline, CDR1 is DFQATT and CDR2 is SNEGSKA (reference sequence). As DNA, the CDR3 is TGCAGTGCTAGAGATTACCCTAGCAATCAGCCCCAGCATTTT. Residues: CSARDYPSNQPQHF.

This rearrangement joins TRBV30 to TRBJ2-5; D call uncertain. In germline, CDR1 is GTSNPN, CDR2 SVGIG (reference sequence). V shed 2 bases and J shed 2 bases, with 9 bases lying between them. The length of the CDR3 is 13 residues. The CDR3, as DNA: TGTGCCTGGAGTTGGGCTTCACAAGAGACCCAGTACTTC. Protein sequence: CAWSWASQETQYF.